A selection of T cell receptor beta chains follows, all from one sample in a study of blood T cells in healthy people across ages. MiXCR, run by TCRdb on the 5' RACE reads, gives a single entry per CDR3 protein. Among more than 1,400,000 distinct CDR3 sequences listed, approximately 40% were seen once. The sequenced sample was blood. These receptors came from a woman between 18 and 29 years old in good health. CDR3s include the opening cysteine and the closing phenylalanine or tryptophan. The D gene is left open where the match is weak. For some rows the clone size is stated as once, few or many, or as a class when expanded; others skip it.

v_gene	abundance	d_gene	j_gene	CDR3nt	CDR3aa
TRBV5-1	once	TRBD2	TRBJ2-1	TGCGCCAGCAGCACCGTGGGGGGGGCCTACAATGAGCAGTTCTTC	CASSTVGGAYNEQFF
TRBV3-1	NA	TRBD1	TRBJ1-2	TGTGCCAGCAGCCGCCGCACAGGTTGGGACAGGGGGAACTATGGCTACACCTTC	CASSRRTGWDRGNYGYTF
TRBV9	once	TRBD2	TRBJ2-5	TGTGCCAGCAGCGTAGCCGCTAGCGGGAGAGGGGAGACCCAGTACTTC	CASSVAASGRGETQYF
TRBV5-1	few	TRBD2	TRBJ2-5	TGCGCCAGCAGCAGGGCGGGGGAGAACCAAGAGACCCAGTACTTC	CASSRAGENQETQYF
TRBV24-1	NA	NA	TRBJ2-5	TGTGCCACCAGTTTCAGGGACGGGGCGGAAGAGACCCAGTACTTC	CATSFRDGAEETQYF
TRBV20-1	NA	NA	TRBJ2-7	TGCAATGCTAGAGATCGGGGCTCCGGTTCCGGGTACGAGCAGTACTTC	CNARDRGSGSGYEQYF
TRBV3-1	few	NA	TRBJ2-1	TGTGCCAGCAGCCCACCGGTTTCCATTTACAATGAGCAGTTCTTC	CASSPPVSIYNEQFF
TRBV20-1	NA	TRBD2	TRBJ2-7	TGCAGTGCCCCCACGGGGGGAAAGACCTACGAGCAGTACTTC	CSAPTGGKTYEQYF
TRBV3-1	few	NA	TRBJ2-4	TGTGCCAGCAGCCAACAGGATCGGGGAGGAACAAAAAACATTCAGTACTTC	CASSQQDRGGTKNIQYF
TRBV7-2	NA	NA	TRBJ2-1	TGTGCCAGCAGCAGTTCTCTCCCCTCCTACAATGAGCAGTTCTTC	CASSSSLPSYNEQFF
TRBV20-1	few	TRBD2	TRBJ2-2	TGCAGTGCTCCCCGGGAGGGGAACACCGGGGAGCTGTTTTTT	CSAPREGNTGELFF
TRBV7-2	few	TRBD2	TRBJ2-3	TGTGCCAGCAGCTTGCCTAGCGGGGTGGCAGATACGCAGTATTTT	CASSLPSGVADTQYF
TRBV7-2	few	TRBD2	TRBJ2-2	TGTGCCAGCAGCAGACTAGCTCCTGGGGAGCTGTTTTTT	CASSRLAPGELFF
TRBV20-1	NA	TRBD2	TRBJ2-5	TGCAGTGCCCCGACTAGCGGGGCACAAGAGACCCAGTACTTC	CSAPTSGAQETQYF
TRBV20-1	few	NA	TRBJ2-5	TGCAGTGCTAGAATTAGCGGAGAGGGGGGGGTACGAGAGACCCAGTACTTC	CSARISGEGGVRETQYF
TRBV12-3/TRBV12-4	few	NA	TRBJ1-1	TGTGCCAGCAGTTTATTCGAAGCTTTCTTT	CASSLFEAFF
TRBV5-1	NA	NA	TRBJ2-7	TGCGCCAGCACCCAGGGGTGGTTGGGGACCTACGAGCAGTACTTC	CASTQGWLGTYEQYF
TRBV20-1	NA	NA	TRBJ2-7	TGCAGTGCTAGGGGGGGACAGAGTAGCTCCTACGAGCAGTACTTC	CSARGGQSSSYEQYF
TRBV14	NA	NA	TRBJ2-1	TGTGCCAGCAGCCCCTGGGCGGGGCCCAATGAGCAGTTCTTC	CASSPWAGPNEQFF
TRBV11-2	NA	TRBD1	TRBJ2-1	TGTGCCAGTAGCCCAGAGGCCGGGACAGGGGGCTACAATGAGCAGTTCTTC	CASSPEAGTGGYNEQFF
TRBV7-2	NA	NA	TRBJ2-5	TGTGCCAGCAGCGGGCAGTGGTCGGCCCCCGAGACCCAGTACTTC	CASSGQWSAPETQYF
TRBV10-3	once	TRBD1	TRBJ2-3	TGTGTCATCAGGGGACAGGGGCAAAGGTTGGATACGCAGTATTTT	CVIRGQGQRLDTQYF
TRBV7-6	NA	NA	TRBJ2-5	TGTGCCAGCAGCCCCATCGGGCTAGGGACCCAGTACTTC	CASSPIGLGTQYF
TRBV7-6	many	NA	TRBJ2-7	TGTGCCAGCAGCTTAGGTCCATTCACCTACGAGCAGTACTTC	CASSLGPFTYEQYF
TRBV27	few	TRBD2	TRBJ2-3	TGTGCCAGCAGTTCAACCCGGACTAGCGGGAGTGCAGATACGCAGTATTTT	CASSSTRTSGSADTQYF
TRBV20-1	NA	NA	TRBJ2-7	TGCAGTGCTAGAGCCACAGGTACCGAGCAGTACTTC	CSARATGTEQYF
TRBV7-8	NA	NA	TRBJ1-2	TGTGCCAGCAGCATGACAGAAAACTATGGCTACACCTTC	CASSMTENYGYTF
TRBV20-1	NA	NA	TRBJ2-1	TGCAGTGCTCCAGTTCTGGGCAGTGAGCAGTTCTTC	CSAPVLGSEQFF
TRBV3-1	few	NA	TRBJ2-7	TGTGCCAGCAGCCGGAGGGAAGGGTACGAGCAGTACTTC	CASSRREGYEQYF
TRBV20-1	NA	TRBD1	TRBJ2-7	TGCAGTGCTTCTCAGGGGGCGACTCTCTACGAGCAGTACTTC	CSASQGATLYEQYF
TRBV9	NA	NA	TRBJ2-3	TGTGCCAGCAGCGTATTTTCGGAGGGAAGCACAGATACGCAGTATTTT	CASSVFSEGSTDTQYF
TRBV7-9	few	TRBD2	TRBJ2-3	TGTGCCAGCAGCTTAACTAGCGTGGGAAGGACTAGCACAGATACGCAGTATTTT	CASSLTSVGRTSTDTQYF
TRBV5-1	NA	NA	TRBJ2-7	TGCGCCAGCAGCTTACGCGGGGACCTCAGCTCCTACGAGCAGTACTTC	CASSLRGDLSSYEQYF
TRBV20-1	NA	TRBD2	TRBJ2-1	TGCAGTGTTAGTGGTCGGGGGGGTTTCGATGAGCAGTTCTTC	CSVSGRGGFDEQFF
TRBV20-1	NA	NA	TRBJ2-1	TGCAGTGCCGCTAAAATTTTTGGGGATTGGATGAATGAGCAGTTCTTC	CSAAKIFGDWMNEQFF
TRBV3-1	few	NA	TRBJ1-6	TGTGCCAGCAGCCAAGCAAGAAGACAGGTAGCTTCACCCCTCCACTTT	CASSQARRQVASPLHF
TRBV6-6	NA	NA	TRBJ2-1	TGTGCCAGCGGGGTTTTGGACACTGAGCAGTTCTTC	CASGVLDTEQFF
TRBV3-1	NA	NA	TRBJ1-5	TGTGCCAGCAGCCAAGATGGCAGGTTCCGCAATCAGCCCCAGCATTTT	CASSQDGRFRNQPQHF
TRBV30	once	NA	TRBJ2-2	TGTGCCTGGAGGGCACAGACGAACACCGGGGAGCTGTTTTTT	CAWRAQTNTGELFF
TRBV25-1	NA	NA	TRBJ2-7	TGTGCCAGCAGTGAAGCATCAACCTACGAGCAGTACTTC	CASSEASTYEQYF
TRBV27	NA	TRBD1	TRBJ1-2	TGTGCCAGCAGTGCTAGGGGGCGCAACTATGGCTACACCTTC	CASSARGRNYGYTF
TRBV28	NA	NA	TRBJ1-2	TGTGCCAGCAGGTACCCCACGTTTGGCTACACCTTC	CASRYPTFGYTF
TRBV15	NA	TRBD1	TRBJ1-2	TGTGCCACCAGCAGCGACAGGGGGCTAAATGGCTACACCTTC	CATSSDRGLNGYTF
TRBV27	NA	NA	TRBJ2-1	TGTGCCAGCAGGGGGGGAAGGGCGCCTCTAAACTACAATGAGCAGTTCTTC	CASRGGRAPLNYNEQFF
TRBV10-3	NA	NA	TRBJ1-2	TGTGCCATCAGTGAGGGTGGGGCCATCTATGGCTACACCTTC	CAISEGGAIYGYTF
TRBV27	NA	NA	TRBJ1-2	TGTGCCAGCAGGTTATCGGGGGATAACTATGGCTACACCTTC	CASRLSGDNYGYTF
TRBV12-3/TRBV12-4	NA	NA	TRBJ2-1	TGTGCCAGCAGTGCTACAAAAGGGGCAGACTACAATGAGCAGTTCTTC	CASSATKGADYNEQFF
TRBV5-1	NA	NA	TRBJ2-3	TGCGCCAGCAGCGACGACCACACAGATACGCAGTATTTT	CASSDDHTDTQYF
TRBV9	few	NA	TRBJ1-5	TGTGCCAGCAGCGCCGAGAGGGGGAGGATGCATTTT	CASSAERGRMHF
TRBV20-1	few	TRBD1	TRBJ2-7	TGCAGTGCTAGCCCCCGGGACAGGGTACTCGAGCAGTACTTC	CSASPRDRVLEQYF
TRBV9	NA	TRBD1	TRBJ1-1	TGTGCCAGCAGCGTAGGACAGGGGGGTTCCACTGAAGCTTTCTTT	CASSVGQGGSTEAFF
TRBV11-2	NA	NA	TRBJ1-2	TGTGCCAGCAGCGCCCATGTGGGTTATACTTATGGCTACACCTTC	CASSAHVGYTYGYTF
TRBV12-5	NA	NA	TRBJ2-7	TGTGCTAGTGGTTTAGCTCCGAGAAATGTCTACGAGCAGTACTTC	CASGLAPRNVYEQYF
TRBV14	NA	TRBD2	TRBJ2-3	TGTGCCAGCAGCCTGAGAGTAGCGGGGGACACAGATGCGCAGTATTTT	CASSLRVAGDTDAQYF
TRBV28	NA	TRBD1	TRBJ1-2	TGTGCCAGCAGTTTAAGGGACAGGGTCCCTCCTGGCTACACCTTC	CASSLRDRVPPGYTF